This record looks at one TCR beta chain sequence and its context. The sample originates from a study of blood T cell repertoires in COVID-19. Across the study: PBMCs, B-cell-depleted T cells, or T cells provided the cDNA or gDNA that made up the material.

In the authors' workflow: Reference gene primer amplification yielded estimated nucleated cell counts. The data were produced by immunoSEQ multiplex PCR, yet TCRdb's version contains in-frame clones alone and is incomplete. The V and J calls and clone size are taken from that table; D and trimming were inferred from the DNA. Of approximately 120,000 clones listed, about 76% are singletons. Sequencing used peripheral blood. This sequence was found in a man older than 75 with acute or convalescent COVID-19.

CDR3 sequence reads: CASSQENRGSGYTF. The CDR3, as DNA: TGTGCCAGCAGCCAAGAGAACAGGGGGTCCGGCTACACCTTC. The genes are TRBV4-2 and TRBJ1-2; 8 nucleotides agree with TRBD1. This CDR3 contains 14 residues. Germline CDR1 reads LGHNA; CDR2 reads YNFKEQ. With V trimmed by 0 bases and J by 8 bases, 5 bases remained unmatched.